The clone carrying this T cell receptor beta chain has just one count. In the study's own analysis: The assay estimated nucleated cells by amplifying reference gene primers. Here immunoSEQ multiplex PCR was the method, and the copy in TCRdb shows in-frame clones only, minus some. V and J calls and clone size follow that table, whereas D and trimming were derived from the DNA. The sample contains about 160,000 clones, roughly 81% of which appear only once. This specimen comes from a study of blood T cell repertoires in COVID-19. Across the study: The origin of the acute and convalescent COVID-19 samples was the United States, Italy and Spain. T cells, B-cell-depleted T cells, or PBMCs supplied cDNA or gDNA.

The CDR3 totals 16 residues. Trimming cost V 5 bases and J 0 bases, with 17 bases left between them. The germline V gene has CDR1 SGHVS and CDR2 FQNEAQ. The rearrangement links TRBV7-8 to TRBJ2-7, with a tentative D call TRBD2 (6 bases). The sequenced sample was peripheral blood. The clonotype was recovered from a man aged 40-50 years with acute or convalescent COVID-19. DNA of the CDR3: TGTGCCAGCAGCCTACGGGACTTCTCACTCTCCTACGAGCAGTACTTC. It encodes CASSLRDFSLSYEQYF.